A single sample gave rise to the 6 T cell receptor beta chains below, sequenced in a study of blood T cell repertoires in COVID-19 (TCRdb year 2020). Libraries came from the immunoSEQ multiplex PCR assay. As stored in TCRdb, this immuneACCESS dataset retains in-frame rearrangements with V and J assigned. A fraction of the clones does not appear; measured against another copy, unresolved V genes explain less than half of the discrepancy, and the remainder lacks a known reason. Present in this sample are around 78,000 clones, around four fifths of which were seen just once. The ten largest clones add up to less than 10% of the sample. Sequencing input: peripheral blood. These receptors were taken from a human donor in a cohort sampled during active COVID-19.

V is TRBV5-1 and J is TRBJ1-1; 10 bases are a match to TRBD1. CDR1 SGHRS and CDR2 YFSETQ come from the germline V gene. After removal of 1 base from V and 3 bases from J, the junction contained 6 bases not matched to a gene. This CDR3 is 16 amino acids long. CDR3 sequence: CASSLFSGTGDTEAFF. CDR3 sequence (DNA): TGCGCCAGCAGCTTGTTCTCCGGGACAGGGGACACTGAAGCTTTCTTT.

J is TRBJ1-1 and V is TRBV24-1; 9 bases map to TRBD1. The V gene end was trimmed by 7 bases and the J gene end by 1 base; junction bases not matched to a gene: 3. CDR3 length: 14 amino acids. Per germline, CDR1 KGHDR and CDR2 SFDVKD. CDR3 residues: CATRGQGANTEAFF. CDR3 nucleotides: TGTGCCACCAGGGGACAGGGAGCGAACACTGAAGCTTTCTTT.

The chain carries TRBV6-5 and TRBJ2-7; D is unresolved. V lost 0 bases, J lost 0 bases, and 6 bases lay in between. The CDR3 runs 14 residues. Germline loops: CDR1 MNHEY, CDR2 SVGAGI. The CDR3 loop is CASSYSRNSYEQYF. CDR3 nucleotides: TGTGCCAGCAGTTACTCGAGAAACTCCTACGAGCAGTACTTC.

The V gene is TRBV27, the J gene TRBJ1-2, with D possibly being TRBD1 (6 bases). The CDR3 spans 13 residues. Trimming cost V 6 bases and J 4 bases, with 12 bases left between them. Looked up from germline, CDR1 is MNHEY and CDR2 is SMNVEV (reference sequence). This CDR3 reads CASSPGTSYGYTF. The DNA of the CDR3 is TGTGCCAGCAGCCCCGGGACAAGCTATGGCTACACCTTC.

This sequence joins TRBV2 and TRBJ1-1; 11 bases line up with TRBD1. The J segment lost 11 bases and the V segment lost 4 bases, leaving 12 bases of the junction unmatched. Looked up from germline, CDR1 is SNHLY and CDR2 is FYNNEI. The CDR3 contains 15 residues. CDR3 DNA sequence: TGTGCCAGCAGTGCCGGACTCGGACAGGGGGCGGACGCTTTCTTT. Translating gives CASSAGLGQGADAFF. Full variable domain (rest looked up from reference TRBV2 and TRBJ1-1): EPEVTQTPSHQVTQMGQEVILRCVPISNHLYFYWYRQILGQKVEFLVSFYNNEISEKSEIFDDQFSVERPDGSNFTLKIRSTKLEDSAMYFCASSAGLGQGADAFFGQGTRLTVV.

The gene calls are TRBV19 and TRBJ2-3; 7 bases align to TRBD2. Trimming removed 6 bases from V and 4 bases from J; junction bases left unmatched: 10. From germline, CDR1 is LNHDA and CDR2 SQIVND (reference sequence). The CDR3 consists of 15 residues. CDR3 amino acids: CASSRDSAGADTQYF. CDR3 DNA sequence: TGTGCCAGTAGCAGAGACAGCGCGGGGGCAGATACGCAGTATTTT.